This note documents a single T cell receptor (beta chain) sequence. This entry is derived from a study of blood T cell repertoires in COVID-19. The V gene lost 1 base and the J gene lost 1 base, with 16 bases spanning the gap. Per the germline V gene, CDR1 is LGHDT and CDR2 is YNNKEL (reference sequence). The CDR3 loop spans 17 amino acids. Original handling: Amplified reference gene primers provided the basis for estimating nucleated cell counts. Clones were read by immunoSEQ multiplex PCR, and TCRdb kept only the in-frame ones, dropping some. The V and J calls and the clone size are those of that table, but D and trimming were determined from the DNA. The sample includes around 330,000 clones, 80% to 90% of them seen just once.

The sequence was collected from a woman aged 18-30 years who had recovered from COVID-19. The specimen sequenced was PBMCs or T cells enriched from blood (not recorded which). The chain couples TRBV3-1 (or the pseudogene TRBV3-2) to TRBJ1-1; maybe TRBD1 (5 bases). In nucleotides, the CDR3 is TGTGCCAGCAGCCAAGTAACAGGCCCCTTGGCGAACACTGAAGCTTTCTTT. This gives the protein CASSQVTGPLANTEAFF.